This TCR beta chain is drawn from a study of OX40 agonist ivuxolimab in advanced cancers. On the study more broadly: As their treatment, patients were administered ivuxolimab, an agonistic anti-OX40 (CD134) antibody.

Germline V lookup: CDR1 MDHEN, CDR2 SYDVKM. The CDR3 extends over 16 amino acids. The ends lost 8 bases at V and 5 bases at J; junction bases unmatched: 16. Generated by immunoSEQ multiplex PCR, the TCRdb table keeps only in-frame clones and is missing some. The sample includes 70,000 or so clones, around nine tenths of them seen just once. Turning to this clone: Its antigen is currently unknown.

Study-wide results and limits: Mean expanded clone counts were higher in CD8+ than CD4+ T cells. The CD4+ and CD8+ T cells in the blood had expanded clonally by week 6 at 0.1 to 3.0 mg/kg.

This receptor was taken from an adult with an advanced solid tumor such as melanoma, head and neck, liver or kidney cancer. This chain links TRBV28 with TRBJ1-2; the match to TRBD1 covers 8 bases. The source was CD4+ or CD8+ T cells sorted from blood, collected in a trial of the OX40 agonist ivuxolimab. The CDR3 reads CASEGTGQPSFYGYTF. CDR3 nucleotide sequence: TGTGCCAGCGAAGGGACAGGCCAGCCCAGTTTTTATGGCTACACCTTC.